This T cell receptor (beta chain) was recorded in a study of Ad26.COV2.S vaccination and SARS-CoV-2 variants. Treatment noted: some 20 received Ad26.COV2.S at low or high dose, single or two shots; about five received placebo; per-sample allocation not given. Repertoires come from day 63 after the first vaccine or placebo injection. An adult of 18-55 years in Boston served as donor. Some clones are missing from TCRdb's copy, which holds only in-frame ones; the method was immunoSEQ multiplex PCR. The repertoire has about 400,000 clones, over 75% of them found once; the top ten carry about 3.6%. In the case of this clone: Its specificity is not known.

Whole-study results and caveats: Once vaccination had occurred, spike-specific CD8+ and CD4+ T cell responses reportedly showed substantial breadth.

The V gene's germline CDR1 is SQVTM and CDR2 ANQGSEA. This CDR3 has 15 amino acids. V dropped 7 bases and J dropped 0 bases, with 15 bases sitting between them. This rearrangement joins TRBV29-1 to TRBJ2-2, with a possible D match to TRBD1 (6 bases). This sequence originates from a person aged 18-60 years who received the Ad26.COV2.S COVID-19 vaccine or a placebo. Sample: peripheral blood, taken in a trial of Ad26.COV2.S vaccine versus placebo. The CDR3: CSAVTGSTNTGELFF. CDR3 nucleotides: TGCAGCGCCGTTACAGGGAGCACGAACACCGGGGAGCTGTTTTTT.